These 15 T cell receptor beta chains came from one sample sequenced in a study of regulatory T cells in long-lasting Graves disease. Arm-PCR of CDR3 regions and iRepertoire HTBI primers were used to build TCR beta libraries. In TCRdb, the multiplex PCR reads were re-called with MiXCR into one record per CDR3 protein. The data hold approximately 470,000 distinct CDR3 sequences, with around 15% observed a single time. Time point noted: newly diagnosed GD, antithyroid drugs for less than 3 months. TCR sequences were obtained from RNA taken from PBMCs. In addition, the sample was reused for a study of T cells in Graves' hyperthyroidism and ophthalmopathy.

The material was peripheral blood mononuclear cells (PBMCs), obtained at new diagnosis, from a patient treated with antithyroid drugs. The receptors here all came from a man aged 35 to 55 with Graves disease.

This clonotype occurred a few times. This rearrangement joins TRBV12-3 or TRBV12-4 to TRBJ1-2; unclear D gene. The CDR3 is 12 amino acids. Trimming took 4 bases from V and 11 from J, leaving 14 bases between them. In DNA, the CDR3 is TGTGCCAGCAGTTCACCAGCAGGTCGATACACCTTC. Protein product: CASSSPAGRYTF.

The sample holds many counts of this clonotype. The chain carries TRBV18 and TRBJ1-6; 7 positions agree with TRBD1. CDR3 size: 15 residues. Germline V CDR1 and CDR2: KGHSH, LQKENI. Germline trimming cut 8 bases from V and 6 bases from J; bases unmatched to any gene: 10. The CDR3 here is CASRTPGQTNSPLHF. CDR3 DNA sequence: TGTGCCAGCAGAACCCCGGGACAGACTAATTCACCCCTCCACTTT.

The CDR3 loop is CASSLAQLAGLYNEQFF. The DNA of the CDR3 is TGTGCCAGCAGCTTAGCGCAACTAGCGGGATTGTACAATGAGCAGTTCTTC. The rearrangement uses TRBV7-6 and TRBJ2-1, with 10 bases matching TRBD2. The CDR3 length is 17 residues. CDR1 and CDR2 (germline): SGHVS, FNYEAQ. Germline trimming cut 0 bases from V and 4 bases from J; bases unmatched to any gene: 6.

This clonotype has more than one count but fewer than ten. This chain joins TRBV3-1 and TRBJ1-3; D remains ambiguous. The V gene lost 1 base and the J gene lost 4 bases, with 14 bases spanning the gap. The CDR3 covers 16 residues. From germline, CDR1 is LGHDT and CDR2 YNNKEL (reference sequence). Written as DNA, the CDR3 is TGTGCCAGCAGCCAAGGACTAAGGCAGAAAGGAAACACCATATATTTT. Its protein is CASSQGLRQKGNTIYF. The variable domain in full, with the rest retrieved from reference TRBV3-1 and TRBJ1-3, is DTAVSQTPKYLVTQMGNDKSIKCEQNLGHDTMYWYKQDSKKFLKIMFSYNNKELIINETVPNRFSPKSPDKAHLNLHINSLELGDSAVYFCASSQGLRQKGNTIYFGEGSWLTVV.

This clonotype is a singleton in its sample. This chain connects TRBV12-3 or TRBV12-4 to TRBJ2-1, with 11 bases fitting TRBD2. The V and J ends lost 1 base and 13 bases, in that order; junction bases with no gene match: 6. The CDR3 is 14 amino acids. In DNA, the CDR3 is TGTGCCAGCAGTTTAGTTGGGACTAGCGGAGATCAGTTCTTC. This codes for CASSLVGTSGDQFF.

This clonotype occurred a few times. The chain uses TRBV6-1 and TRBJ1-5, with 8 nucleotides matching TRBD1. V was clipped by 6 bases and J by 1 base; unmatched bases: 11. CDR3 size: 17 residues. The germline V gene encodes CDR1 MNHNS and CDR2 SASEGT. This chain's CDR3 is CASSAGTGVGSNQPQHF. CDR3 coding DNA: TGTGCCAGCAGCGCAGGGACAGGAGTTGGGAGCAATCAGCCCCAGCATTTT.

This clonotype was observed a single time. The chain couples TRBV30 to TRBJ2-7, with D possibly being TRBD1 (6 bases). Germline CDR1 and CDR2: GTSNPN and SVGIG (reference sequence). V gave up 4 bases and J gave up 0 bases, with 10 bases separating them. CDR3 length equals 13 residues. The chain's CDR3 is CAWNRESSYEQYF. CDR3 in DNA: TGTGCCTGGAACAGGGAGAGCTCCTACGAGCAGTACTTC.

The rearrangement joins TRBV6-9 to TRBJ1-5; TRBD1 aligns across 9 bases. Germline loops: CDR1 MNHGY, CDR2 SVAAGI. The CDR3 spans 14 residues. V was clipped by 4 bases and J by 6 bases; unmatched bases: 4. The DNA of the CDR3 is TGTGCCAGCAGTTCGGGACAGGGTGGTCAGCCCCAGCATTTT. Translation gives CASSSGQGGQPQHF.

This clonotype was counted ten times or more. Here the CDR3 reads CASSGGIYRTDTQYF. DNA of the CDR3: TGTGCCAGCTCCGGGGGAATTTATAGGACAGATACGCAGTATTTT. The chain combines TRBV28 with TRBJ2-3, with D tentatively TRBD2 (6 bases). Germline V gene sequence: CDR1 MDHEN, CDR2 SYDVKM. V was clipped by 8 bases and J by 3 bases, with 18 bases between them. This CDR3 spans 15 amino acids. The full variable domain, completed using reference TRBV28 and TRBJ2-3, is DVKVTQSSRYLVKRTGEKVFLECVQDMDHENMFWYRQDPGLGLRLIYFSYDVKMKEKGDIPEGYSVSREKKERFSLILESASTNQTSMYLCASSGGIYRTDTQYFGPGTRLTVL.

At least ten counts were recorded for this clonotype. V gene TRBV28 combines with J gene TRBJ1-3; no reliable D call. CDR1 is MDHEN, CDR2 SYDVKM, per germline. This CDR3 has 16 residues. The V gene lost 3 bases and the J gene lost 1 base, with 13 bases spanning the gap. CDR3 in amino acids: CASSLGGSVSGNTIYF. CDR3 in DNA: TGTGCCAGCAGTTTGGGCGGTAGTGTGTCTGGAAACACCATATATTTT. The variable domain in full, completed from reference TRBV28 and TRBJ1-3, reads DVKVTQSSRYLVKRTGEKVFLECVQDMDHENMFWYRQDPGLGLRLIYFSYDVKMKEKGDIPEGYSVSREKKERFSLILESASTNQTSMYLCASSLGGSVSGNTIYFGEGSWLTVV.

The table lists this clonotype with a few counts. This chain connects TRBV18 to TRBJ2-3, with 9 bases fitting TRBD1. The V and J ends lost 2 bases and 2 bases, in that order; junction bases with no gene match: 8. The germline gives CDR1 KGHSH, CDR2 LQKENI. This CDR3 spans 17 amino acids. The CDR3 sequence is CASSPLEDRGFTDTQYF. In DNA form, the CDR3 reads TGTGCCAGCTCACCATTAGAGGACAGGGGTTTCACAGATACGCAGTATTTT.

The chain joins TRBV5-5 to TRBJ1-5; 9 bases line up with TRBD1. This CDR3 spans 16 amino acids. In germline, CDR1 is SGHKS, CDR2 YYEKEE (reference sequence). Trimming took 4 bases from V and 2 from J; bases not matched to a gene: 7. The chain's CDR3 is CASSPRQGDGNQPQHF. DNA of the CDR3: TGTGCCAGCAGCCCCCGACAGGGGGATGGCAATCAGCCCCAGCATTTT. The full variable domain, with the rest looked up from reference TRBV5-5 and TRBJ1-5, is DAGVTQSPTHLIKTRGQQVTLRCSPISGHKSVSWYQQVLGQGPQFIFQYYEKEERGRGNFPDRFSARQFPNYSSELNVNALLLGDSALYLCASSPRQGDGNQPQHFGDGTRLSIL.

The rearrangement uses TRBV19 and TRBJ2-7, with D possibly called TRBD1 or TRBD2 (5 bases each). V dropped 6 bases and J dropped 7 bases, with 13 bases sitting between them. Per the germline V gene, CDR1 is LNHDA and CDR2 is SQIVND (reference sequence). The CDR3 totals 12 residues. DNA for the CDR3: TGTGCCAGTAGCGACCCGTGGGGGGAGCAGTACTTC. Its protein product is CASSDPWGEQYF.

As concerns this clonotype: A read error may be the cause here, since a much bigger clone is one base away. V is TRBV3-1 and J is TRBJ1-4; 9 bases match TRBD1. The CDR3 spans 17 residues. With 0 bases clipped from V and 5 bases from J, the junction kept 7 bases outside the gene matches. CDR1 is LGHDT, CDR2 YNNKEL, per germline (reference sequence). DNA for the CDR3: TGTGCCAGCAGCCAAGAGCCGGGGACAGGGTTAAATGAAAAACTGTTTTTT. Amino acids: CASSQEPGTGLNEKLFF.

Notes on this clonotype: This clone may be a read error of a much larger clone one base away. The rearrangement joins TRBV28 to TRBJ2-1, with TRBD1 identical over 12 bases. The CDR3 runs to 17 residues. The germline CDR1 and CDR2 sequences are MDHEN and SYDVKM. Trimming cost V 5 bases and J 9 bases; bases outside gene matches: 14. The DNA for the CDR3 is TGTGCCAGCAGTGATTCAGCAGGGGACAGGGGGCGAAGTGAGCAGTTCTTC. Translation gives CASSDSAGDRGRSEQFF.